Below, 24 T cell receptor beta chains from the same sample are listed, as sequenced in a study of identical twins. TCRdb recomputed calls from the 5' RACE reads with MiXCR, one row per CDR3 protein. The sample has about 550,000 distinct CDR3 sequences, 20% to 25% seen once. This sample also appeared in a second study, on yellow fever vaccine responses in identical twins.

The specimen sequenced was CD4+ T cells sorted from blood. The receptors come from a woman younger than 35 in good health.

Of note for this clonotype: This may stem from a read error, because a much larger clone lies one nucleotide away. CDR3 sequence reads: CASRSTSGAQETQYF. As DNA, the CDR3 is TGTGCCAGCAGATCCACTAGCGGAGCACAAGAGACCCAGTACTTC. The chain carries TRBV2 and TRBJ2-5, with TRBD2 identical over 8 bases. CDR3 length: 15 amino acids. Germline lookup yields CDR1 SNHLY and CDR2 FYNNEI. Trimming took 6 bases from V and 2 from J; bases not matched to a gene: 8.

The chain employs TRBV5-1 and TRBJ1-2; tentative D call: TRBD1 (6 bases). Germline CDR1 and CDR2: SGHRS and YFSETQ. V was trimmed by 4 bases and J by 6 bases, leaving 16 bases between them. The CDR3 has 14 residues. CDR3 region: CASSQGSDFNGYTF. DNA for the CDR3: TGCGCCAGCAGCCAGGGGTCGGACTTCAATGGCTACACCTTC.

The V gene is TRBV5-1, the J gene TRBJ2-2; D is perhaps TRBD1 or TRBD2 (5 bases each). The CDR3 contains 14 residues. Germline assignment: CDR1 SGHRS and CDR2 YFSETQ. V was trimmed by 0 bases and J by 6 bases, leaving 9 bases between them. The chain's CDR3 is CASSLDGASGELFF. The CDR3 DNA sequence: TGCGCCAGCAGCTTGGACGGGGCCTCCGGGGAGCTGTTTTTT. The whole variable domain, filled in from reference TRBV5-1 and TRBJ2-2, reads KAGVTQTPRYLIKTRGQQVTLSCSPISGHRSVSWYQQTPGQGLQFLFEYFSETQRNKGNFPGRFSGRQFSNSRSEMNVSTLELGDSALYLCASSLDGASGELFFGEGSRLTVL.

This chain links TRBV2 with TRBJ2-5, with a possible D match to TRBD1 (6 bases). The CDR3 is made up of 15 amino acids. Looked up from germline, CDR1 is SNHLY and CDR2 is FYNNEI. The V end lost 1 base, the J end lost 5 bases, and 14 bases lay between the germline ends. CDR3 loop: CASSEDRVGRETQYF. CDR3 nucleotide sequence: TGTGCCAGCAGTGAAGACAGGGTAGGTCGGGAGACCCAGTACTTC.

The chain employs TRBV28 and TRBJ1-6; the D gene is possibly TRBD1 (5 bases). V gave up 9 bases and J gave up 4 bases, with 13 bases separating them. The CDR3 totals 14 residues. The germline V gene encodes CDR1 MDHEN and CDR2 SYDVKM. The CDR3 spells CASGGVGYNSPLHF. For the CDR3, the DNA is TGTGCCAGTGGAGGGGTCGGATATAATTCACCCCTCCACTTT.

The V gene is TRBV29-1, the J gene TRBJ2-3; TRBD1 might be the D (6 bases). V lost 8 bases to trimming and J lost 2 bases, with 17 bases between them. CDR1 is SQVTM and CDR2 is ANQGSEA in the germline V gene. The CDR3 is 14 amino acids. The CDR3: CSTRTGIHTDTQYF. CDR3 coding DNA: TGCAGCACACGAACAGGGATCCACACAGATACGCAGTATTTT.

The chain is built from TRBV3-1 and TRBJ2-1; TRBD2 agrees at 8 bases. Looked up from germline, CDR1 is LGHDT and CDR2 is YNNKEL (reference sequence). J was trimmed by 7 bases and V by 1 base; bases with no gene match: 12. The CDR3 covers 17 residues. CDR3 in amino acids: CASSQVPTSGRGNEQFF. Written as DNA, the CDR3 is TGTGCCAGCAGCCAAGTTCCCACTAGCGGAAGAGGGAATGAGCAGTTCTTC.

V gene TRBV27 combines with J gene TRBJ2-3; D may be TRBD1 (6 bases). There are 14 residues in the CDR3. Trimming cost V 5 bases and J 1 base, with 10 bases left between them. Germline V lookup: CDR1 MNHEY, CDR2 SMNVEV (reference sequence). The CDR3 region is CASSKRQGTDTQYF. CDR3 nucleotides: TGTGCCAGCAGTAAAAGACAGGGCACAGATACGCAGTATTTT.

This sequence joins TRBV5-6 and TRBJ1-4; maybe TRBD1 (5 bases). This CDR3 comprises 15 residues. The V gene lost 3 bases and the J gene lost 12 bases, with 21 bases spanning the gap. CDR1 SGHDT and CDR2 YYEEEE come from the germline V gene. The CDR3 coding sequence is TGTGCCAGCAGCTCCCGGTGGGGCAGCCTCGAGGAACTGTTTTTT. Protein: CASSSRWGSLEELFF.

This clonotype occurred a few times. This chain uses TRBV28 with TRBJ2-7, with 9 bases aligning to TRBD2. The CDR3 is made up of 14 amino acids. The V and J ends lost 5 bases and 2 bases, in that order; junction bases with no gene match: 4. Per germline, CDR1 MDHEN and CDR2 SYDVKM. The CDR3 DNA sequence: TGTGCCAGCAGTGATAGCGGGAGCACCTACGAGCAGTACTTC. Its translation: CASSDSGSTYEQYF.

There are a few counts of this clonotype. The gene calls are TRBV14 and TRBJ2-1, with 8 bases lining up with TRBD1. Trimming cost V 5 bases and J 9 bases; bases outside gene matches: 6. Germline V gives CDR1 SGHDN, CDR2 FVKESK. The CDR3 length is 13 residues. CDR3 bases: TGTGCCAGCAGCTATGGACAGGGTCTTGAGCAGTTCTTC. As protein: CASSYGQGLEQFF.

A few counts support this clonotype. The V call is TRBV3-1, the J call TRBJ2-5; unclear D gene. V shed 3 bases and J shed 3 bases, with 17 bases lying between them. The CDR3 spans 16 residues. The germline gives CDR1 LGHDT, CDR2 YNNKEL (reference sequence). CDR3 sequence: CASSHVPGSGEETQYF. The CDR3 nucleotides read TGTGCCAGCAGCCATGTTCCGGGTAGTGGAGAAGAGACCCAGTACTTC.

The J gene is TRBJ2-4, the V gene TRBV5-4, with unresolved D. Trimming stripped 3 bases from V and 0 bases from J, with 7 bases between. Germline CDR1 is SGHNT and CDR2 is YYREEE (reference sequence). This CDR3 has 14 residues. CDR3 region: CASSSPAAKNIQYF. In DNA form, the CDR3 reads TGTGCCAGCAGCTCCCCTGCAGCCAAAAACATTCAGTACTTC.

The chain joins TRBV12-3 or TRBV12-4 to TRBJ2-2, with D unresolved. The CDR3 is 12 amino acids. V lost 3 bases to trimming and J lost 5 bases, with 4 bases between them. CDR3 DNA: TGTGCCAGCAGTTTCATGACCGGGGAGCTGTTTTTT. Translating gives CASSFMTGELFF.

Many counts were recorded for this clonotype. CDR3 nucleotides: TGTGCCAGCGGTGGATACAATGAGCAGTTCTTC. Its protein is CASGGYNEQFF. This chain uses TRBV2 with TRBJ2-1; D is unresolved. This CDR3 comprises 11 residues. Germline V gives CDR1 SNHLY, CDR2 FYNNEI. V was shortened by 8 bases and J by 4 bases, with 6 bases between the two germline ends. Full variable domain (rest looked up from reference TRBV2 and TRBJ2-1): EPEVTQTPSHQVTQMGQEVILRCVPISNHLYFYWYRQILGQKVEFLVSFYNNEISEKSEIFDDQFSVERPDGSNFTLKIRSTKLEDSAMYFCASGGYNEQFFGPGTRLTVL.

The chain employs TRBV7-6 and TRBJ2-7; 12 bases match TRBD2. Trimming took 1 base from V and 1 from J; bases not matched to a gene: 5. The CDR3 has 17 residues. CDR1 and CDR2 (germline): SGHVS, FNYEAQ. The CDR3 DNA follows: TGTGCCAGCAGCTTAGTACCCGGGACTAGCGGGTCCTACGAGCAGTACTTC. Protein: CASSLVPGTSGSYEQYF.

This clonotype was observed a handful of times. The V gene is TRBV5-1, the J gene TRBJ2-2; 8 bases match TRBD1. Per the germline V gene, CDR1 is SGHRS and CDR2 is YFSETQ. Unmatched junction bases numbered 5, after V lost 0 bases and J lost 7 bases. This CDR3 has 15 residues. As DNA, the CDR3 is TGCGCCAGCAGCTTGGTTCAGGGGGCCATCGGGGAGCTGTTTTTT. As protein: CASSLVQGAIGELFF. Variable domain in full (rest from reference TRBV5-1 and TRBJ2-2): KAGVTQTPRYLIKTRGQQVTLSCSPISGHRSVSWYQQTPGQGLQFLFEYFSETQRNKGNFPGRFSGRQFSNSRSEMNVSTLELGDSALYLCASSLVQGAIGELFFGEGSRLTVL.

The gene calls are TRBV12-3 or TRBV12-4 and TRBJ1-5; no reliable D call. Trimming took 6 bases from V and 0 from J, leaving 6 bases between them. The length of the CDR3 is 13 residues. CDR3 sequence (DNA): TGTGCCAGCAGGGGCTATAGCAATCAGCCCCAGCATTTT. Translated: CASRGYSNQPQHF.

The chain combines TRBV28 with TRBJ2-2; a weak D match, TRBD2 (6 bases). The germline V and J ends were trimmed by 6 bases and 6 bases, with 14 bases remaining between them. Per the germline V gene, CDR1 is MDHEN and CDR2 is SYDVKM. The CDR3 contains 14 residues. CDR3 nucleotide sequence: TGTGCCAGCAGCATTTACCGGGACTCCGGGGAGCTGTTTTTT. Amino acids: CASSIYRDSGELFF.

The sample holds a few counts of this clonotype. This chain links TRBV25-1 with TRBJ2-1; the match to TRBD2 covers 10 bases. Germline V gives CDR1 MGHDK, CDR2 SYGVNS. The CDR3 runs to 14 residues. V lost 5 bases to trimming and J lost 10 bases; unmatched junction nucleotides: 8. The CDR3 DNA sequence: TGTGCCAGCAGTCGTATAGCGGGAGGCGGCGAGCAGTTCTTC. It is translated as CASSRIAGGGEQFF. Drawing the rest from reference TRBV25-1 and TRBJ2-1, the complete variable domain is EADIYQTPRYLVIGTGKKITLECSQTMGHDKMYWYQQDPGMELHLIHYSYGVNSTEKGDLSSESTVSRIRTEHFPLTLESARPSHTSQYLCASSRIAGGGEQFFGPGTRLTVL.

This clonotype was detected a few times. In DNA form, the CDR3 reads TGCAGTGCTAGAGCTGTAGGACTAGCGGGATCTGAGCAGTTCTTC. This translates into CSARAVGLAGSEQFF. The chain recombines TRBV20-1 with TRBJ2-1; 12 bases match TRBD2. The germline V gene encodes CDR1 DFQATT and CDR2 SNEGSKA (reference sequence). With 1 base clipped from V and 9 bases from J, the junction kept 7 bases outside the gene matches. The CDR3 consists of 15 residues.

The chain's CDR3 is CASSQVGGATEAFF. The CDR3 region has the DNA TGTGCCAGCAGCCAAGTGGGGGGGGCGACTGAAGCTTTCTTT. This rearrangement joins TRBV3-1 to TRBJ1-1, with D maybe TRBD1 (6 bases). Germline CDR1 LGHDT, CDR2 YNNKEL (reference sequence). With 1 base removed from V and 5 bases from J, the gap between germline ends came to 11 bases. This CDR3 comprises 14 residues.

This clonotype has a count of ten or more. The V call is TRBV4-1, the J call TRBJ2-5; 8 bases are shared with TRBD1. This CDR3 has 15 amino acids. With V trimmed by 3 bases and J by 4 bases, 7 bases remained unmatched. Germline CDR1 reads MGHRA; CDR2 reads YSYEKL. The CDR3 protein is CASSQPGQGRETQYF. CDR3 in DNA: TGCGCCAGCAGCCAGCCAGGACAGGGCCGAGAGACCCAGTACTTC.

The chain combines TRBV6-1 with TRBJ2-3; 8 bases map to TRBD2. With V trimmed by 6 bases and J by 1 base, 6 bases remained unmatched. The CDR3 is 15 residues long. The germline V gene encodes CDR1 MNHNS and CDR2 SASEGT. CDR3 residues: CASSATGGGTDTQYF. In DNA form, the CDR3 reads TGTGCCAGCAGCGCCACCGGGGGGGGCACAGATACGCAGTATTTT.